The subject of this entry is one T cell receptor (beta chain). This specimen comes from a study of T cell responses to AZD1222 COVID-19 vaccine. Assay used: immunoSEQ multiplex PCR; TCRdb lists only in-frame clones, some missing. The sample includes just over 150,000 clones, 90% of them seen just once. Sequenced here: peripheral blood, sampled on day 0 of AZD1222 vaccination. The origin of this receptor is an adult in good health.

For the CDR3, the DNA is TGTGCCAGCAGCTTAGAGGGTAACACCGGGGAGCTGTTTTTT. Protein: CASSLEGNTGELFF. The chain employs TRBV7-2 and TRBJ2-2; D gene uncertain. The CDR3 is 14 amino acids. Trimming took off 1 base at V and 2 bases at J, with 5 bases between the two ends. CDR1 and CDR2 from the germline V gene are SGHTA and FQGNSA. Complete variable domain (other parts from reference TRBV7-2 and TRBJ2-2): GAGVSQSPSNKVTEKGKDVELRCDPISGHTALYWYRQSLGQGLEFLIYFQGNSAPDKSGLPSDRFSAERTGGSVSTLTIQRTQQEDSAVYLCASSLEGNTGELFFGEGSRLTVL.